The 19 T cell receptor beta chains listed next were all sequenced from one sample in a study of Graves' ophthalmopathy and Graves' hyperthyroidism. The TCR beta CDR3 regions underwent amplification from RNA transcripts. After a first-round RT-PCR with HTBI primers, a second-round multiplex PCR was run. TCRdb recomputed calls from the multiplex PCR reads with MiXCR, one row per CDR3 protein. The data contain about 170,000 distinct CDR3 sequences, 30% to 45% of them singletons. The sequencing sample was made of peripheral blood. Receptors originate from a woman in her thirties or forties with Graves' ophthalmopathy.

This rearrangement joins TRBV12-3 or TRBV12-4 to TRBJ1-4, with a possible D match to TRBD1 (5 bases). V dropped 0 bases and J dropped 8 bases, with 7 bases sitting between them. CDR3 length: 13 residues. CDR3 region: CASSLAGTEKLFF. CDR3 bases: TGTGCCAGCAGTTTAGCAGGGACCGAAAAACTGTTTTTT.

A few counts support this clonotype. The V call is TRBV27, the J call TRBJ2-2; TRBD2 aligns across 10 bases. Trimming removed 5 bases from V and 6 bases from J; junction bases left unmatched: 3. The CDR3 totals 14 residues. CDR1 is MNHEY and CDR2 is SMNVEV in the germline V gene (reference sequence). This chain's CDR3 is CASSPLAGAGELFF. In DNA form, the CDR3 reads TGTGCCAGCAGTCCTCTAGCGGGAGCCGGGGAGCTGTTTTTT.

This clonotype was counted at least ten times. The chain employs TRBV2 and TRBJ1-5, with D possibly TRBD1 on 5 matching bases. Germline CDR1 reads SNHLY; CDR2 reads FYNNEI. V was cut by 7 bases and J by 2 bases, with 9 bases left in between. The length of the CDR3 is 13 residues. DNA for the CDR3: TGTGCCAGCATGGGGGTGGGCAATCAGCCCCAGCATTTT. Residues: CASMGVGNQPQHF.

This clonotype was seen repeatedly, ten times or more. The CDR3 region has the DNA TGTGCCAGCAGCTTAGTCCCTAGCGGGAACTACGAGCAGTACTTC. Its translation: CASSLVPSGNYEQYF. The chain is built from TRBV7-2 and TRBJ2-7; 9 bases align to TRBD2. CDR1 is SGHTA, CDR2 FQGNSA, per germline. The V gene end was trimmed by 1 base and the J gene end by 3 bases; junction bases not matched to a gene: 4. The length of the CDR3 is 15 residues.

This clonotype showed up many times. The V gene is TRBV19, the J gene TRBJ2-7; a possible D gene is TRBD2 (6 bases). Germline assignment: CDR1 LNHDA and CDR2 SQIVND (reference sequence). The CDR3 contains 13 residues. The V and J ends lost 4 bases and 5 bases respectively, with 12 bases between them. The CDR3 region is CASSRRVSDEQYF. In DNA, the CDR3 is TGTGCCAGTAGTAGGAGGGTTTCGGACGAGCAGTACTTC.

CDR3 sequence: CASSLVGTGYEQYF. The CDR3 coding sequence is TGTGCCAGCAGCTTGGTCGGGACAGGTTACGAGCAGTACTTC. The rearrangement links TRBV12-3 or TRBV12-4 to TRBJ2-7, with 8 bases lining up with TRBD1. The CDR3 length is 14 residues. Trimming took 6 bases from V and 4 from J; bases not matched to a gene: 8.

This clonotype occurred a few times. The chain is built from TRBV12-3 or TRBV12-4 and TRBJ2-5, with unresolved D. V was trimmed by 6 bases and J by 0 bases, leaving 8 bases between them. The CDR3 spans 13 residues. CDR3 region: CASRVAYQETQYF. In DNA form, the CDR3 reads TGTGCCAGCAGAGTTGCGTACCAAGAGACCCAGTACTTC.

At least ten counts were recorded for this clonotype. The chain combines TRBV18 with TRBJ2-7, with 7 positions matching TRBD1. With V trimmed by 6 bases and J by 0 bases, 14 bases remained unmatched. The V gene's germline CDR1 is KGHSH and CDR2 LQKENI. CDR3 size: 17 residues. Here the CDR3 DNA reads TGTGCCAGCTCTCCCCAACCGCCGGACAGGAACTCCTACGAGCAGTACTTC. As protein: CASSPQPPDRNSYEQYF.

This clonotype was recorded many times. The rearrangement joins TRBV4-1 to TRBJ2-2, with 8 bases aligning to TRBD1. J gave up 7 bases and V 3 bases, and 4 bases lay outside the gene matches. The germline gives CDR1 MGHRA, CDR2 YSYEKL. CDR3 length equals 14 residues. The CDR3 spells CASSQAGGGGELFF. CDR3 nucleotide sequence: TGCGCCAGCAGCCAGGCAGGGGGCGGCGGGGAGCTGTTTTTT.

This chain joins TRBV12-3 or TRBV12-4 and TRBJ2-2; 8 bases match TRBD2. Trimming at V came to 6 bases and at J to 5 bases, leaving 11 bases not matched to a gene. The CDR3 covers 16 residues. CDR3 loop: CASSRGAGGGTGELFF. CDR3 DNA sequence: TGTGCCAGCAGCCGAGGGGCGGGAGGAGGAACCGGGGAGCTGTTTTTT.

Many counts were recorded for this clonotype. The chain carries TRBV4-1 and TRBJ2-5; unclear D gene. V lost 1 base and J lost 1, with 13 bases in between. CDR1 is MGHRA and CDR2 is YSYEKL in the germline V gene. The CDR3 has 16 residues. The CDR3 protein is CASSQGLRISQETQYF. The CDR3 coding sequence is TGCGCCAGCAGCCAAGGTCTTAGAATTAGCCAAGAGACCCAGTACTTC.

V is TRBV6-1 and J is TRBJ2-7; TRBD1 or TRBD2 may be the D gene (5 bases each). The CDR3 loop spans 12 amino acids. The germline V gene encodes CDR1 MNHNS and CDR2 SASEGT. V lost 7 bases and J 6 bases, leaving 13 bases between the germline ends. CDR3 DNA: TGTGCCAGCACCTTTGGGGCGGGCGAGCAGTACTTC. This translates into CASTFGAGEQYF.

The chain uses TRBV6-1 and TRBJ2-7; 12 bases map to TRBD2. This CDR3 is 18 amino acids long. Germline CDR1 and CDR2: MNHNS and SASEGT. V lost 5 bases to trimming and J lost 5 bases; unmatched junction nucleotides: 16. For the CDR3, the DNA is TGTGCCAGCAGTAAACACTCGGGACTAGCGGGTAGTCCTCACGAGCAGTACTTC. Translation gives CASSKHSGLAGSPHEQYF.

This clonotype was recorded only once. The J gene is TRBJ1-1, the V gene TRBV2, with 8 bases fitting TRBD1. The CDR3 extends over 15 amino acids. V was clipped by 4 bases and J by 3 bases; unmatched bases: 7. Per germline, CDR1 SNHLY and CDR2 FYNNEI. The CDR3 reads CASSVRQGADTEAFF. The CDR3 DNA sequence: TGTGCCAGCAGTGTGAGGCAGGGGGCGGACACTGAAGCTTTCTTT.

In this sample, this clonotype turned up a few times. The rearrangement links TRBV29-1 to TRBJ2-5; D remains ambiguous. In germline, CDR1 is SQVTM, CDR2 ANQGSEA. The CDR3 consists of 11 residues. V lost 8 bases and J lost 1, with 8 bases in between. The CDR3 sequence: CSMPSQETQYF. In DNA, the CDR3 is TGCAGCATGCCATCCCAAGAGACCCAGTACTTC.

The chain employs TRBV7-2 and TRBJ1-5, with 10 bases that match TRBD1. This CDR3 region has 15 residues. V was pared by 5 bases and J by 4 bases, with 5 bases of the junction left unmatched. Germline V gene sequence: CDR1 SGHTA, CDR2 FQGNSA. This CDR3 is CASSRTGGYNQPQHF. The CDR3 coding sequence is TGTGCCAGCAGCCGGACAGGGGGATATAATCAGCCCCAGCATTTT.

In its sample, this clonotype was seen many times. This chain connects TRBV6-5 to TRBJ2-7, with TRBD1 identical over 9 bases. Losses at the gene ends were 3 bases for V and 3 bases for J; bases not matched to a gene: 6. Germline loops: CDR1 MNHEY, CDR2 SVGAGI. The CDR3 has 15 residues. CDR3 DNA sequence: TGTGCCAGCAGTTATACTTTGACAGGGGGCTACGAGCAGTACTTC. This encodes CASSYTLTGGYEQYF.

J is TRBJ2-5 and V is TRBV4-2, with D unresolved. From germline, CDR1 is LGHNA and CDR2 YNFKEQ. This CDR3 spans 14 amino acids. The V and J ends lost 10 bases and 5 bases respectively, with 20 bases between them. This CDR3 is CATSDFRSWETQYF. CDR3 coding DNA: TGTGCCACCAGTGATTTCCGGAGTTGGGAGACCCAGTACTTC.

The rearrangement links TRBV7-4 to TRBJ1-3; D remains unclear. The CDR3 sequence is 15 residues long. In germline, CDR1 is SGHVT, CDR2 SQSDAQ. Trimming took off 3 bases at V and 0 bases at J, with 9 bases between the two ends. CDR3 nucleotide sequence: TGTGCCAGCAGCTTGTGGATACACTCTGGAAACACCATATATTTT. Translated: CASSLWIHSGNTIYF. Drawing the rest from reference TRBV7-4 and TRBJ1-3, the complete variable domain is GAGVSQSPRYKVAKRGRDVALRCDSISGHVTLYWYRQTLGQGSEVLTYSQSDAQRDKSGRPSGRFSAERPERSVSTLKIQRTEQGDSAVYLCASSLWIHSGNTIYFGEGSWLTVV.